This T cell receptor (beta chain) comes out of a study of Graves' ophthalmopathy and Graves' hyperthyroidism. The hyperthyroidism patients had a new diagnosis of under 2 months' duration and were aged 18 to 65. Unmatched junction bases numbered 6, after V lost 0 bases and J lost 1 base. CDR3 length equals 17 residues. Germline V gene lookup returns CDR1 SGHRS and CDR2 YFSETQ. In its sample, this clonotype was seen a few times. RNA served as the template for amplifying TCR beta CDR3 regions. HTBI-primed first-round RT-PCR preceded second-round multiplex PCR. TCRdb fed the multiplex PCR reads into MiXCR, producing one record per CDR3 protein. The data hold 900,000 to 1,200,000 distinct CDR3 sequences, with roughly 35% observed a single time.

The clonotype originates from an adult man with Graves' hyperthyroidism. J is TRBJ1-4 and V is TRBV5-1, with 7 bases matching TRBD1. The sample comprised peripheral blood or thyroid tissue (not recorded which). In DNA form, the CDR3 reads TGCGCCAGCAGCTTGGGAGGGGGCTCGGGAACTAATGAAAAACTGTTTTTT. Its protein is CASSLGGGSGTNEKLFF.